These T cell receptor beta chains were read from a single sample in a study of blood T cell repertoires in COVID-19. Some clones are missing from TCRdb's copy, which holds only in-frame ones; the method was immunoSEQ multiplex PCR. The sample carries 110,000 to 150,000 clones, roughly 88% recorded once. The specimen sequenced was peripheral blood. These TCRs come from a man in his 70s with acute or convalescent COVID-19. Each CDR3 is given with its conserved first and last residue. Fields, in order: D gene, J gene, V gene, CDR3 protein. The D gene is left open where the match is weak.

D gene: TRBD1
J gene: TRBJ1-5
V gene: TRBV27
CDR3 protein: CASSLKAGQVAGGNQPQHF

D gene: .
J gene: TRBJ1-3
V gene: TRBV18
CDR3 protein: CASSLDGNSGNTIYF

D gene: .
J gene: TRBJ1-2
V gene: TRBV12-3/TRBV12-4
CDR3 protein: CASSLGGGYGYTF

D gene: TRBD1
J gene: TRBJ1-2
V gene: TRBV5-1
CDR3 protein: CASSPLDRRNNYGYTF

D gene: TRBD1
J gene: TRBJ2-2
V gene: TRBV19
CDR3 protein: CASSIQGAPTGELFF

D gene: TRBD1
J gene: TRBJ1-4
V gene: TRBV5-1
CDR3 protein: CASSSGQGGFEKLFF

D gene: TRBD1
J gene: TRBJ1-2
V gene: TRBV5-1
CDR3 protein: CASSLQPGQGYLNYGYTF

D gene: TRBD2
J gene: TRBJ2-7
V gene: TRBV3-1/TRBV3-2
CDR3 protein: CASSQRSSGTYEQYF

D gene: TRBD1
J gene: TRBJ2-2
V gene: TRBV2
CDR3 protein: CASSEQGEGELFF

D gene: TRBD1
J gene: TRBJ1-2
V gene: TRBV28
CDR3 protein: CASGELTGGYYGYTF

D gene: TRBD1
J gene: TRBJ1-4
V gene: TRBV6-1
CDR3 protein: CASSESAGGATNEKLFF

D gene: TRBD1
J gene: TRBJ1-2
V gene: TRBV7-2
CDR3 protein: CASRRTGYYGYTF

D gene: TRBD1
J gene: TRBJ1-5
V gene: TRBV5-4
CDR3 protein: CASSHYDRVDQPQHF

D gene: .
J gene: TRBJ1-2
V gene: TRBV12-1
CDR3 protein: CASSPKQGALNYGYTF

D gene: .
J gene: TRBJ1-3
V gene: TRBV19
CDR3 protein: CASSIRGLSGNTIYF

D gene: TRBD1
J gene: TRBJ2-3
V gene: TRBV9
CDR3 protein: CASSVAGQGSDTQYF

D gene: TRBD2
J gene: TRBJ2-1
V gene: TRBV27
CDR3 protein: CASSLSLSGSRNEQFF

D gene: .
J gene: TRBJ2-1
V gene: TRBV10-3
CDR3 protein: CAISDRGGSSYNEQFF

D gene: .
J gene: TRBJ1-6
V gene: TRBV18
CDR3 protein: CASSRSAGADSPLHF

D gene: TRBD1
J gene: TRBJ1-1
V gene: TRBV3-1/TRBV3-2
CDR3 protein: CASSLGTGLTEAFF

D gene: TRBD1
J gene: TRBJ2-1
V gene: TRBV7-2
CDR3 protein: CASSSGTGLYNEQFF

D gene: .
J gene: TRBJ1-1
V gene: TRBV29-1
CDR3 protein: CSARQVNTEAFF

D gene: TRBD1
J gene: TRBJ2-7
V gene: TRBV9
CDR3 protein: CASSAGDRGHEQYF

D gene: .
J gene: TRBJ2-7
V gene: TRBV7-3
CDR3 protein: CASSLLGVNRDF

D gene: .
J gene: TRBJ2-5
V gene: TRBV18
CDR3 protein: CASSPVGSRQSPQYF

D gene: .
J gene: TRBJ1-6
V gene: TRBV6-6
CDR3 protein: CASSPAVRSNSPLHF

D gene: TRBD1
J gene: TRBJ2-7
V gene: TRBV10-1
CDR3 protein: CASSEGTGVREQYF

D gene: TRBD1
J gene: TRBJ1-2
V gene: TRBV25-1
CDR3 protein: CASSVQGAWGYTF

D gene: TRBD2
J gene: TRBJ2-5
V gene: TRBV3-1/TRBV3-2
CDR3 protein: CASSQLTPGLYQETQYF

D gene: .
J gene: TRBJ1-5
V gene: TRBV19
CDR3 protein: CASSMIVGQGNVQPQHF

D gene: TRBD1
J gene: TRBJ1-5
V gene: TRBV28
CDR3 protein: CASSFKTGSSNQPQHF

D gene: .
J gene: TRBJ1-2
V gene: TRBV7-9
CDR3 protein: CASSRTDDYTF

D gene: .
J gene: TRBJ1-5
V gene: TRBV7-9
CDR3 protein: CASSFAGNQPQHF

D gene: .
J gene: TRBJ1-6
V gene: TRBV27
CDR3 protein: CASTSLEAPRSPLHF

D gene: .
J gene: TRBJ2-1
V gene: TRBV5-5
CDR3 protein: CASSLGQDEQFF

D gene: TRBD1
J gene: TRBJ1-6
V gene: TRBV5-6
CDR3 protein: CASGTGMDSYNSPLHF

D gene: TRBD1
J gene: TRBJ1-2
V gene: TRBV6-5
CDR3 protein: CASSYTTGSNGYTF

D gene: .
J gene: TRBJ1-1
V gene: TRBV6-4
CDR3 protein: CASSLNSGTEAFF

D gene: .
J gene: TRBJ2-1
V gene: TRBV19
CDR3 protein: CASSTMGSGDQNEQFF

D gene: .
J gene: TRBJ2-7
V gene: TRBV5-4
CDR3 protein: CASSLGRGSSYEQYF